This TCR beta chain is drawn from a study of T cell responses to AZD1222 COVID-19 vaccine. Whole-study findings and limits: Clonal diversity was possibly underestimated, and the donors were mostly white British, with more females.

The protocol was immunoSEQ multiplex PCR, while the TCRdb copy is restricted to in-frame clones and leaves out a portion. The sample includes about 100,000 clones, about 90% of them seen just once. Second doses that came at about 4 or about 12 weeks were put together. The CDR3 sequence is 15 residues long. Looked up from germline, CDR1 is SGHAT and CDR2 is FQNNGV. J gave up 8 bases and V 4 bases, and 10 bases lay outside the gene matches. The count of this clone is one. Its target is not known. This receptor was taken from an adult who received the AZD1222 COVID-19 vaccine. The sample in question was peripheral blood, obtained 28 days after the second AZD1222 dose. This chain uses TRBV11-2 with TRBJ1-2, with TRBD1 identical over 10 bases. This CDR3 is CASSSPHDRGQGYTF. In DNA form, the CDR3 reads TGTGCCAGCAGCTCGCCGCACGACAGGGGGCAAGGCTACACCTTC.